This T cell receptor (beta chain) was identified in a study of CD8 T cells in ankylosing spondylitis. To note about this clonotype: The antigen remains undetermined.

Study observations and caveats: A motif in TCR beta, a set of about 8 highly homologous variants, appeared characteristic of ankylosing spondylitis blood. Before this, some motif variants had been reported in reactive arthritis synovial fluid and blood. The authors reported significant enrichment of disease-linked clones in matched ankylosing spondylitis synovial fluid. Relatively scarce in peripheral blood, disease-linked clones were CD8+.

This CDR3 contains 14 residues. Germline CDR1 DFQATT, CDR2 SNEGSKA (reference sequence). V gave up 1 base and J gave up 2 bases, with 11 bases separating them. Quantitative molecular-barcoded 5'-RACE generated the TCR beta libraries. Via MiXCR, TCRdb re-called the 5' RACE reads, giving one row per CDR3 protein. The sample includes about 840,000 distinct CDR3 sequences, approximately 10% seen only once; the top ten take approximately 0.51%. The chain uses TRBV20-1 and TRBJ1-1; D perhaps matches TRBD1 (5 bases). The TCR was taken from a male donor with ankylosing spondylitis. The source material was blood, either unsorted or a sorted T cell fraction (not recorded which). The CDR3 reads CSARARGGNTEAFF. The CDR3, as DNA: TGCAGTGCTAGAGCTAGGGGTGGCAACACTGAAGCTTTCTTT.